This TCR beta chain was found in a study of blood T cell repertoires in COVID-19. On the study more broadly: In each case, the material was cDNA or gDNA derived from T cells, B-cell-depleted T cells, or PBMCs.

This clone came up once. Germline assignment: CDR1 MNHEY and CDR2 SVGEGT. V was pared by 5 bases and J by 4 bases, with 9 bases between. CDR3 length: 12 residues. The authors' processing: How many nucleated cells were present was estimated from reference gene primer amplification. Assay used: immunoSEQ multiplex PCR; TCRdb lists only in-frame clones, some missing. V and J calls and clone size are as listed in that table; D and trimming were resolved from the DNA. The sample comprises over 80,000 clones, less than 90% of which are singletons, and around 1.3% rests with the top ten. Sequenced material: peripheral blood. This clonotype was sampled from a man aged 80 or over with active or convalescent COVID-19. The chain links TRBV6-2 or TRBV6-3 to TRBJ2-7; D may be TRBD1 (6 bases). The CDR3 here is CASSHREYEQYF. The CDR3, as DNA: TGTGCCAGCAGTCACAGGGAGTACGAGCAGTACTTC.